This TCR beta chain was observed in a study of shared clonotypes between healthy human individuals. V lost 7 bases to trimming and J lost 1 base, with 13 bases between them. The germline CDR1 and CDR2 sequences are SNHLY and FYNNEI. This CDR3 comprises 14 residues. The data were produced by immunoSEQ multiplex PCR, yet TCRdb's version contains in-frame clones alone and is incomplete. Among millions of clones, 85% to 95% were seen once, and the ten largest hold 0.13%. This clonotype originated in a young man in good health. The sequenced sample was naive CD4+ T cells sorted from blood. Noted subset: CD45RA+ positively selected. The V call is TRBV2, the J call TRBJ1-1; D is unclear. The CDR3: CASKVLRENTEAFF. The CDR3, as DNA: TGTGCCAGCAAGGTTTTAAGGGAGAACACTGAAGCTTTCTTT.